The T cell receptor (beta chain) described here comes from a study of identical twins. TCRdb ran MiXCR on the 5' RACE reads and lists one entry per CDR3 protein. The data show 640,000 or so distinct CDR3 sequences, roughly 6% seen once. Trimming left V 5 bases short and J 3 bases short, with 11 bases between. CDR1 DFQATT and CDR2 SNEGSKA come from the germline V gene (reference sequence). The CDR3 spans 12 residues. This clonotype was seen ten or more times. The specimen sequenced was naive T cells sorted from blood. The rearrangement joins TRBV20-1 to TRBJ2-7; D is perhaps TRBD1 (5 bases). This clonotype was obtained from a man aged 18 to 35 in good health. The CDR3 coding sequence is TGCAGTGCTCCAGGGTCTTTCTACGAGCAGTACGTC. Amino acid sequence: CSAPGSFYEQYV.